The 10 T cell receptor beta chains in this list originate from one sample, sequenced in a study of blood T cell repertoires in COVID-19. The data were produced by immunoSEQ multiplex PCR, yet TCRdb's version contains in-frame clones alone and is incomplete. The data hold about 190,000 clones, with under 80% observed a single time. The sequencing sample was made of peripheral blood. The origin of the receptors is a woman aged 45 to 65 with acute or convalescent COVID-19.

The CDR3 spells CASSFVREGYEQYF. The CDR3 region has the DNA TGTGCCAGCAGCTTCGTCCGGGAGGGCTACGAGCAGTACTTC. The rearrangement uses TRBV6-5 and TRBJ2-7, with 8 bases lining up with TRBD2. V shed 6 bases and J 3 bases; nucleotides not matched to a gene: 7. The CDR3 runs to 14 residues. The V gene's germline CDR1 is MNHEY and CDR2 SVGAGI.

DNA of the CDR3: TGTGCCAGCAGTTACCCCAGGGGAGGGGGCAATCAGCCCCAGCATTTT. Translating gives CASSYPRGGGNQPQHF. This rearrangement joins TRBV6-2 or TRBV6-3 to TRBJ1-5; maybe TRBD1 (6 bases). Trimming left V 2 bases short and J 2 bases short, with 13 bases between. The CDR3 is 16 residues long. Per the germline V gene, CDR1 is MNHEY and CDR2 is SVGEGT.

In DNA, the CDR3 is TGTGCCAGCAGCCCGACCGGGACTAGCGGGAGAGAGACCCAGTACTTC. Its protein product is CASSPTGTSGRETQYF. The chain links TRBV7-2 to TRBJ2-5, with 14 nucleotides matching TRBD2. This CDR3 is 16 amino acids long. V dropped 5 bases and J dropped 4; count of bases not matched to a gene: 6. Germline loops: CDR1 SGHTA, CDR2 FQGNSA.

In its sample, this clone was seen once. The rearrangement links TRBV24-1 to TRBJ2-2; 8 bases match TRBD2. Germline CDR1 is KGHDR and CDR2 is SFDVKD. This CDR3 is built from 14 residues. Trimming took 5 bases from V and 6 from J; bases not matched to a gene: 4. The CDR3 region is CATSVAGRAGELFF. The DNA for the CDR3 is TGTGCCACCAGTGTAGCGGGGCGGGCCGGGGAGCTGTTTTTT.

The chain carries TRBV24-1 and TRBJ1-5; no clear D. The V gene's germline CDR1 is KGHDR and CDR2 SFDVKD. CDR3 length: 10 residues. Deletions cut 10 bases from V and 4 bases from J, with 4 bases between. The CDR3 loop reads CATHNQPQHF. In DNA, the CDR3 is TGTGCCACTCATAATCAGCCCCAGCATTTT.

In this sample, this clone turned up a few times. The chain couples TRBV5-4 to TRBJ2-3, with 10 nucleotides matching TRBD2. With 4 bases clipped from V and 5 bases from J, the junction kept 7 bases outside the gene matches. Germline V gene lookup returns CDR1 SGHNT and CDR2 YYREEE (reference sequence). This CDR3 is built from 15 residues. CDR3 nucleotide sequence: TGTGCCAGCAGCAAAGCGGGGGGGCCGCAAGATACGCAGTATTTT. It specifies CASSKAGGPQDTQYF.

The genes are TRBV5-5 and TRBJ2-3, with D possibly being TRBD2 (6 bases). The CDR3 has 15 amino acids. The V and J ends lost 4 bases and 0 bases respectively, with 12 bases between them. Per germline, CDR1 SGHKS and CDR2 YYEKEE (reference sequence). The chain's CDR3 is CASSPDGTSTDTQYF. The DNA for the CDR3 is TGTGCCAGCAGCCCTGATGGGACTAGCACAGATACGCAGTATTTT.

The rearrangement uses TRBV5-1 and TRBJ2-7, with D possibly being TRBD1 (8 bases). CDR1 and CDR2 from the germline V gene are SGHRS and YFSETQ. The CDR3 runs 16 residues. The V end was cut by 4 bases, the J end by 6 bases, with 23 bases between. Here the CDR3 reads CASSPPIDRGGLEQYF. The CDR3 DNA reads TGCGCCAGCAGCCCACCTATCGACAGGGGAGGGCTCGAGCAGTACTTC.

This clone came up once. The chain combines TRBV28 with TRBJ2-2; D is possibly TRBD2 (7 bases). The germline CDR1 and CDR2 sequences are MDHEN and SYDVKM. The V gene lost 4 bases and the J gene lost 4 bases, with 13 bases spanning the gap. The CDR3 is 15 amino acids. DNA for the CDR3: TGTGCCAGCAGTTCTAGGGGGAGGGGCACCGGGGAGCTGTTTTTT. It is translated as CASSSRGRGTGELFF.

This clone came up once. Here the CDR3 DNA reads TGTGCCAGCAGCCGAGGACAGGGTCTCTACGAGCAGTACTTC. Translated: CASSRGQGLYEQYF. This chain joins TRBV3-1 (or the pseudogene TRBV3-2) and TRBJ2-7; TRBD1 agrees at 8 bases. Germline V gives CDR1 LGHDT, CDR2 YNNKEL (reference sequence). V trimming: 4 bases; J trimming: 3 bases; junction bases outside the gene matches: 5. This CDR3 region has 14 residues.